This TCR beta chain was sequenced during a study of CD8 T cells in Susac syndrome. TCR beta sequences were obtained from blood CD8+ and CD4+ T cells. The study used treatment-naive patients who had stable or active relapsing-remitting disease as multiple sclerosis controls. Reverse transcription of about 0.5 to 1 ug RNA was carried out with random hexamers. Across 54 Vbeta and 13 Jbeta, TCR beta CDR3 was amplified with immunoSEQ multiplex PCR. Each CDR3 protein is one row after TCRdb ran MiXCR on the immunoSEQ multiplex PCR reads. The sample consists of around 130,000 distinct CDR3 sequences, 91% of them appearing once. General study points: The study conceded that its TCR sequencing and HLA analysis involved relatively few individuals.

V was cut by 5 bases and J by 5 bases, with 13 bases left in between. Germline loops: CDR1 MNHEY, CDR2 SMNVEV (reference sequence). This CDR3 is 13 amino acids long. Concerning this clonotype: Antigen specificity is unknown.

Sequenced sample: CD8+ T cells from PBMCs. J is TRBJ2-7 and V is TRBV27; D ambiguous. The TCR comes from a human donor with multiple sclerosis. In DNA, the CDR3 is TGTGCCAGCAGTCTAATTGGACGCCACGAGCAGTACTTC. It specifies CASSLIGRHEQYF.